The 17 T cell receptor beta chains below come from one sample, sequenced in a study of T cell responses to AZD1222 COVID-19 vaccine. Libraries were prepared by immunoSEQ multiplex PCR; TCRdb keeps only in-frame clonotypes and omits some of them. The sample has approximately 150,000 clones, around 92% seen once; the top ten hold 4.4%. The material was peripheral blood, obtained on day 0 of MenACWY control vaccination. These receptors were collected from an adult in good health.

CDR3 loop: CASSIRGSNNEQFF. Here the CDR3 DNA reads TGTGCCAGTAGTATCAGGGGGTCCAACAATGAGCAGTTCTTC. The V gene is TRBV19, the J gene TRBJ2-1; 7 bases align to TRBD1. V lost 3 bases to trimming and J lost 5 bases; unmatched junction nucleotides: 4. The CDR3 spans 14 residues. Germline assignment: CDR1 LNHDA and CDR2 SQIVND (reference sequence). Filled out from reference TRBV19 and TRBJ2-1, the complete variable domain reads DGGITQSPKYLFRKEGQNVTLSCEQNLNHDAMYWYRQDPGQGLRLIYYSQIVNDFQKGDIAEGYSVSREKKESFPLTVTSAQKNPTAFYLCASSIRGSNNEQFFGPGTRLTVL.

The chain uses TRBV14 and TRBJ1-2; weak D call: TRBD1 (6 bases). The V gene's germline CDR1 is SGHDN and CDR2 FVKESK. V lost 0 bases, J lost 5 bases, and 13 bases lay in between. The CDR3 totals 15 residues. The CDR3 here is CASSQELDSLYGYTF. CDR3 in DNA: TGTGCCAGCAGCCAAGAGCTGGACAGCCTTTATGGCTACACCTTC.

This chain connects TRBV19 to TRBJ2-1; a possible D gene is TRBD2 (5 bases). CDR3 length: 13 residues. V shed 1 base and J shed 9 bases, with 10 bases lying between them. Germline values: CDR1 LNHDA, CDR2 SQIVND (reference sequence). CDR3 loop: CASSIGRRAEQFF. The CDR3 DNA sequence: TGTGCCAGTAGTATAGGAAGGCGGGCTGAGCAGTTCTTC.

This clone occurred once. The junction departs from germline at one end; a sequencing error may be responsible. The gene calls are TRBV7-7 and TRBJ1-5, with unresolved D. The germline V gene encodes CDR1 SSHAT and CDR2 FNYEAQ (reference sequence). The CDR3 spans 13 residues. The CDR3, as DNA: TGTGCTAGCAGCTTAGATAGGGATCAGCCCCAGCATTTT. Protein: CASSLDRDQPQHF.

V gene TRBV11-2 combines with J gene TRBJ2-7, with 7 bases that match TRBD2. V lost 0 bases and J lost 5; bases outside the gene matches: 7. The CDR3 totals 15 residues. Germline CDR1 SGHAT, CDR2 FQNNGV. In DNA, the CDR3 is TGTGCCAGCAGCTTAGATCGGGGAGGGAGCCACGAGCAGTACTTC. The encoded protein is CASSLDRGGSHEQYF.

The chain is built from TRBV18 and TRBJ1-1; a possible D gene is TRBD1 (5 bases). CDR1 is KGHSH and CDR2 is LQKENI in the germline V gene. V lost 2 bases and J lost 5, with 9 bases in between. The CDR3 has 13 amino acids. In DNA, the CDR3 is TGTGCCAGCTCACCAGGGGCTGAAACTGAAGCTTTCTTT. Residues: CASSPGAETEAFF.

The J gene is TRBJ2-5, the V gene TRBV27, with no clear D. V was pared by 4 bases and J by 5 bases, with 11 bases between. The CDR3 is 13 residues long. Germline CDR1 MNHEY, CDR2 SMNVEV (reference sequence). The CDR3, as DNA: TGTGCCAGCAGTTCTACCCCAAGGGAGACCCAGTACTTC. Its protein is CASSSTPRETQYF.

The CDR3 here is CASSQDLPYEQYF. The CDR3 nucleotides are TGTGCCAGCAGCCAAGACCTCCCTTACGAGCAGTACTTC. The chain recombines TRBV3-1 (or the pseudogene TRBV3-2) with TRBJ2-7, with D unresolved. Per the germline V gene, CDR1 is LGHDT and CDR2 is YNNKEL (reference sequence). V was cut by 0 bases and J by 4 bases, with 7 bases left in between. This CDR3 has 13 residues.

This clone appeared once. J is TRBJ1-2 and V is TRBV7-8, with D possibly being TRBD1 (5 bases). Germline V lookup: CDR1 SGHVS, CDR2 FQNEAQ. CDR3 length: 14 amino acids. Trimming removed 1 base at V and 2 bases at J, with 8 bases between. Here the CDR3 DNA reads TGTGCCAGCAGCTTAGGCCACAGGAACTATGGCTACACCTTC. Amino acids: CASSLGHRNYGYTF.

The chain carries TRBV18 and TRBJ2-5; 12 bases are shared with TRBD1. Per the germline V gene, CDR1 is KGHSH and CDR2 is LQKENI. Trimming cost V 6 bases and J 5 bases; bases outside gene matches: 16. The CDR3 length is 18 residues. The CDR3 DNA follows: TGTGCCAGCTCGCGCAGCCGACCGGGACAGGGGGCGCGGGAGACCCAGTACTTC. It is translated as CASSRSRPGQGARETQYF.

This CDR3 is CASSVTGGVNYGYTF. CDR3 in DNA: TGTGCCAGCAGCGTTACAGGGGGAGTAAACTATGGCTACACCTTC. The chain uses TRBV7-2 and TRBJ1-2; TRBD1 matches 8 bases. This CDR3 contains 15 residues. The germline V gene encodes CDR1 SGHTA and CDR2 FQGNSA. J lost 2 bases, V lost 5 bases, and 7 bases had no gene match.

V usage is TRBV19 and J usage is TRBJ1-5; TRBD1 matches at 9 bases. Looked up from germline, CDR1 is LNHDA and CDR2 is SQIVND (reference sequence). With 8 bases clipped from V and 4 bases from J, the junction kept 3 bases outside the gene matches. There are 13 residues in the CDR3. The CDR3 region is CASQTGGNQPQHF. As DNA, the CDR3 is TGTGCCAGTCAGACAGGGGGAAATCAGCCCCAGCATTTT.

This sequence joins TRBV21-1 and TRBJ1-1. TRBV21-1 corresponds to a pseudogene. There are 15 residues in the CDR3. CDR3 loop: CASSVRTDRGTEAFF. CDR3 DNA: TGTGCCAGCAGCGTTCGGACGGACCGTGGGACTGAAGCTTTCTTT.

The chain couples TRBV7-2 to TRBJ1-5; D ambiguous. The CDR3 is 13 amino acids. With 2 bases removed from V and 7 bases from J, the gap between germline ends came to 9 bases. Per the germline V gene, CDR1 is SGHTA and CDR2 is FQGNSA. CDR3 sequence reads: CASSLRYGQPQHF. CDR3 DNA sequence: TGTGCCAGCAGCTTAAGGTACGGCCAGCCCCAGCATTTT.

The rearrangement joins TRBV3-1 (or the pseudogene TRBV3-2) to TRBJ2-1, with D uncertain. The CDR3 sequence is 11 residues long. The germline V gene has CDR1 LGHDT and CDR2 YNNKEL (reference sequence). V was pared by 6 bases and J by 15 bases, with 15 bases between. CDR3 loop: CASRTEQPPFF. The CDR3 DNA is TGTGCCAGCAGGACCGAGCAGCCACCGTTCTTC.

The chain has TRBV9 and TRBJ2-1; D remains ambiguous. The CDR3 has 15 residues. Trimming left V 2 bases short and J 5 bases short, with 14 bases between. Germline values: CDR1 SGDLS, CDR2 YYNGEE. The CDR3 sequence is CASSVSPFPHNEQFF. The CDR3 DNA reads as TGTGCCAGCAGCGTCAGCCCCTTCCCCCACAATGAGCAGTTCTTC.

V usage is TRBV6-5 and J usage is TRBJ1-5, with 8 bases fitting TRBD1. CDR1 and CDR2 (germline): MNHEY, SVGAGI. The CDR3 extends over 14 amino acids. Germline trimming cut 6 bases from V and 4 bases from J; bases unmatched to any gene: 5. CDR3 loop: CASSPGQVNQPQHF. The DNA of the CDR3 is TGTGCCAGCAGCCCGGGACAGGTTAATCAGCCCCAGCATTTT.